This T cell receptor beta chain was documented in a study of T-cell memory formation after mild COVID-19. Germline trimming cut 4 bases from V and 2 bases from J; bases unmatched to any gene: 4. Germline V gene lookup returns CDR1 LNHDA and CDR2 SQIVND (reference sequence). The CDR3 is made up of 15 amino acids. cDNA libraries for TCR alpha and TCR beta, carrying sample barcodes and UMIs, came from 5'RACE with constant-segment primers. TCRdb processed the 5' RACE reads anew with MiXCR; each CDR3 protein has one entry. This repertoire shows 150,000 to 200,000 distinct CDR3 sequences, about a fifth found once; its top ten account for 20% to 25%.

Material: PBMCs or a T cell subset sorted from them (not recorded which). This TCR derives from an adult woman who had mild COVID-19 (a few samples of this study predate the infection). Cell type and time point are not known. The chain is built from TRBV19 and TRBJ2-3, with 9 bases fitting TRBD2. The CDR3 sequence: CASSSTSGHTDTQYF. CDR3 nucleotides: TGTGCCAGTAGTAGTACTAGCGGGCACACAGATACGCAGTATTTT.